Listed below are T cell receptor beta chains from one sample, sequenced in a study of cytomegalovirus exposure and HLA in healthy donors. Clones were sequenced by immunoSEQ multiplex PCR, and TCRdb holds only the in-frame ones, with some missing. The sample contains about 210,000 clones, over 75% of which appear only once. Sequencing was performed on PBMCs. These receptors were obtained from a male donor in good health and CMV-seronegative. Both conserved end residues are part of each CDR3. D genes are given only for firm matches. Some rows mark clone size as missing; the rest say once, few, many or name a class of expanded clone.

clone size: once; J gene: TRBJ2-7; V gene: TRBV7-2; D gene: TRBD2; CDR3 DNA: TGTGCCAGCAGCCAACCCGGACTAGCCTACTACGAGCAGTACTTC; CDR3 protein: CASSQPGLAYYEQYF
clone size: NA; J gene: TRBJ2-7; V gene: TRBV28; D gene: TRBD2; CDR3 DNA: TGTGCCAGCACCCCGGGGGGGGGTAACGAGCAGTACTTC; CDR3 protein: CASTPGGGNEQYF
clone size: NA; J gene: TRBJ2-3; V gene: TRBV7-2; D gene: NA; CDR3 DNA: TGTGCCAGCAGCTTCAGGCCGATCCGCACAGATACGCAGTATTTT; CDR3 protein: CASSFRPIRTDTQYF
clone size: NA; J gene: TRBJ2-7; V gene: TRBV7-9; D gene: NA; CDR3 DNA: TGTGCCAGCAGCTTAGGGACAAGTTATTACTACGAGCAGTACTTC; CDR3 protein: CASSLGTSYYYEQYF
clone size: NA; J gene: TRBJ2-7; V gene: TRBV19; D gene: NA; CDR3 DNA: TGTGCCAGTAGTTCCGGGGGAGAAGTCTACGAGCAGTACTTC; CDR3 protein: CASSSGGEVYEQYF
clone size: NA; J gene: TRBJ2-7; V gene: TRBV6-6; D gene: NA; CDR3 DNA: TGTGCCAGCAGTTACTCGAACAGGGAAGACGAGCAGTACTTC; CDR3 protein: CASSYSNREDEQYF
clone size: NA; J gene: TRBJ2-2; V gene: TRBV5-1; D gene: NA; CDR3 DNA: TGCGCCAGCAACGAAGTCTCCAGCGGGGAGCTGTTTTTT; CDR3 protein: CASNEVSSGELFF
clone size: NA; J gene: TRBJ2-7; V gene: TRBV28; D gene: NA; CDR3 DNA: TGTGCCACCACCCGGGACAACTCCTACGAGCAGTACTTC; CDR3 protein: CATTRDNSYEQYF
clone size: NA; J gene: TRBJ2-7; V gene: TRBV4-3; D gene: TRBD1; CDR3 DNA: TGCGCCAGCAGCCAATGGACAGGCTACGAGCAGTACTTC; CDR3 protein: CASSQWTGYEQYF
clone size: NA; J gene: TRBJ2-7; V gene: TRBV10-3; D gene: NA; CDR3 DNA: TGTGCCATCAGTGGTCCAAGGGACTTGAGCTACGAGCAGTACTTC; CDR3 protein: CAISGPRDLSYEQYF
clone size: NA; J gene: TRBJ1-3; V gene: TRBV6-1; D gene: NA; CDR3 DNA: TGTGCCAGCAGTGTCAGACAGGCTGGGGACACCATATATTTT; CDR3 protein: CASSVRQAGDTIYF
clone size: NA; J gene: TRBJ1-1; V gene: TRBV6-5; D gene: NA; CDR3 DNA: TGTGCCAGCAGTCAAATCCGGGCAGGGGCGGCTTTCTTT; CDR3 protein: CASSQIRAGAAFF
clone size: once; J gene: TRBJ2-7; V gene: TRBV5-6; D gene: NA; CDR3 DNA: TGTGCCAGCAGCTTGACTAGCAACGAGCAGTACTTC; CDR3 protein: CASSLTSNEQYF
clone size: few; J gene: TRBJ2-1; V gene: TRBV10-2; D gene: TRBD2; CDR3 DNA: TGCGCCAGCACCAGTACTAGCGGGGGTTACAATGAGCAGTTCTTC; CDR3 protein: CASTSTSGGYNEQFF
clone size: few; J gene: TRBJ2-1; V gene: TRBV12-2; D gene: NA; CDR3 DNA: TGTGCAATAACAGGGCGAGCTGAGCAGTTCTTC; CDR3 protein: CAITGRAEQFF
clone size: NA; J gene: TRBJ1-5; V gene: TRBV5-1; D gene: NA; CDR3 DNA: TGCGCCAGCAGCCCGGCGGGCGCGGGGGACCAGCCCCAGCATTTT; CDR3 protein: CASSPAGAGDQPQHF
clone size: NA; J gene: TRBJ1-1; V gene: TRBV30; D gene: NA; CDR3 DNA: TGTGCCTGGACCAAGGAGGTGCCTGAAGCTTTCTTT; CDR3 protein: CAWTKEVPEAFF
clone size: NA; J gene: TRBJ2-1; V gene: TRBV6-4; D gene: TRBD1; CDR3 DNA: TGTGCCAGCAGTCCCGACAGGGGCGTCTCCTACAATGAGCAGTTCTTC; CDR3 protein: CASSPDRGVSYNEQFF
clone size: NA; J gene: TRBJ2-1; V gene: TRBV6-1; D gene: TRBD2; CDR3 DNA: TGTGCCAGCAGGGCAGCGGGGGGGCCTCATGAGCAGTTCTTC; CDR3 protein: CASRAAGGPHEQFF
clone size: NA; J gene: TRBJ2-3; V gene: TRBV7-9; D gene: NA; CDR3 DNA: TGTGCCAGCAGCCCAGGCGCGGGGAGCACAGATACGCAGTATTTT; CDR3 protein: CASSPGAGSTDTQYF
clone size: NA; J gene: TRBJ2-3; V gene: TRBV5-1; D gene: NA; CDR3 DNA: TGCGCCAGCAGCCGTCAAATCGGTAGCACAGATACGCAGTATTTT; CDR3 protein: CASSRQIGSTDTQYF
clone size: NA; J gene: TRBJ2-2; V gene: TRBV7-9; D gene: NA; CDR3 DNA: TGTGCCAGCAGCTTGGGTGGGCACTCGAACACCGGGGAGCTGTTTTTT; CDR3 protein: CASSLGGHSNTGELFF
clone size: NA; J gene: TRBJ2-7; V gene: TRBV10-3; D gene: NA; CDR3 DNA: TGTGCCATCAGTGAGTCGGGGCAGCCCTACGAGCAGTACTTC; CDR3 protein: CAISESGQPYEQYF
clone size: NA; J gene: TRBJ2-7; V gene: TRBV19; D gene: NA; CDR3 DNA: TGTGCCAGTATCTCCCCCCGCTACGAGCAGTACTTC; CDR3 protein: CASISPRYEQYF
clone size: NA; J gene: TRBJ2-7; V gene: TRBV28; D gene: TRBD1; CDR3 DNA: TGTGCCAGCAGTTTATACGGGACAGGAGCCTACGAGCAGTACTTC; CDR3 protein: CASSLYGTGAYEQYF
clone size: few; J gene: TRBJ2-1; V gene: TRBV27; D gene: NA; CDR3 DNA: TGTGCCAGCAGTTCGTTAGGGGGGGCTAGCGGAACTAATGAGCAGTTCTTC; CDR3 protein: CASSSLGGASGTNEQFF
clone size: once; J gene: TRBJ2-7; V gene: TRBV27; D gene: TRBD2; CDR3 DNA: TGTGCCAGCAGTTTTCCCGGGAGGAGTAGGAACGAGCAGTACTTC; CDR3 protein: CASSFPGRSRNEQYF
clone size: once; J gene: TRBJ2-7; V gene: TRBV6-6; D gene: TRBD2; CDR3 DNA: TGTGCCAGCAGTTACCGGGCTAGCGGGGCGGCCTACGAGCAGTACTTC; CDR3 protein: CASSYRASGAAYEQYF
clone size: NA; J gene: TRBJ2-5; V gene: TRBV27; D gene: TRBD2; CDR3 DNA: TGTGCCAGCAGGACAGCGGGGAGGTACCAAGAGACCCAGTACTTC; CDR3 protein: CASRTAGRYQETQYF
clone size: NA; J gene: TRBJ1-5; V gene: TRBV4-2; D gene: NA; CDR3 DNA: TGTGCCAGCAGCTCGACGGAGGGTAGCAATCAGCCCCAGCATTTT; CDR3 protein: CASSSTEGSNQPQHF
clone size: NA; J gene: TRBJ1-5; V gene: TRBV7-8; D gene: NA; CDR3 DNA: TGTGCCAGCAGCCCGGTAGGAGGGGATTATAGCAATCAGCCCCAGCATTTT; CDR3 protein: CASSPVGGDYSNQPQHF
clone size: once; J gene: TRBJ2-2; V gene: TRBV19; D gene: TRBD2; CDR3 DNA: TGTGCCAGTAGTCGCTTCCAGCGGGGGTCCGGGGAGCTGTTTTTT; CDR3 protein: CASSRFQRGSGELFF
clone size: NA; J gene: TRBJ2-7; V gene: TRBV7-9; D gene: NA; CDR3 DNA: TGTGCCAGCAGCCTCAGGGGTGGCGAGCAGTACTTC; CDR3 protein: CASSLRGGEQYF
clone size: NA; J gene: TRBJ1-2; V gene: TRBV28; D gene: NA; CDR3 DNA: TGTGCCAGCAGTCCCCGCGGGTCGGCTTGGGGCTACACCTTC; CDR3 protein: CASSPRGSAWGYTF
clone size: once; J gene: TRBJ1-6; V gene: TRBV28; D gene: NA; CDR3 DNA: TGTGCCAGCAGTTTAGGGGGCAGTGGGTCGTATAATTCACCCCTCCACTTT; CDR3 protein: CASSLGGSGSYNSPLHF
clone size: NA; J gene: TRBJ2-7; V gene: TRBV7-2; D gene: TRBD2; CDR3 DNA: TGTGCCAGCAGCCCCTCCCGACTAGCGGGAGCCTACGAGCAGTACTTC; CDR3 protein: CASSPSRLAGAYEQYF
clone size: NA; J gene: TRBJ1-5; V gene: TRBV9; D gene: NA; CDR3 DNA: TGTGCCAGCAGTCCAGGGGCGGAACAGCCCCAGCATTTT; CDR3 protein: CASSPGAEQPQHF
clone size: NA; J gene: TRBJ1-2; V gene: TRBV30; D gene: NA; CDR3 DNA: TGTGCCTGGACCGTAAAAGCGGCTAGTCCGGGCTACACCTTC; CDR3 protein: CAWTVKAASPGYTF
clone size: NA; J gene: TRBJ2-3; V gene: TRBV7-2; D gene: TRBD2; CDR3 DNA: TGTGCCAGCAGCTTAGCGCTGACTAGCGGGGGGTACACAGATACGCAGTATTTT; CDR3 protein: CASSLALTSGGYTDTQYF
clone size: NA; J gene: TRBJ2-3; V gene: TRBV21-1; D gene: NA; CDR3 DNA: TGTGCCAGCAGCCCCCGATCTAGCGAACCTTTTTTTTACACAGATACGCAGTATTTT; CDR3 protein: CASSPRSSEPFFYTDTQYF
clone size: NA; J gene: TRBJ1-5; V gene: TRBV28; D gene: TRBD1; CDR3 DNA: TGTGCCAGCATCGACAGGGGGACCCATCAGCCCCAGCATTTT; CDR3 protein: CASIDRGTHQPQHF